The entry below describes one T cell receptor beta chain. From germline, CDR1 is SEHNR and CDR2 FQNEAQ (reference sequence). V lost 7 bases, J lost 5 bases, and 15 bases lay in between. This CDR3 has 13 residues. These data are taken from a study of blood T cell repertoires in COVID-19. Study in general: Collection of acute and convalescent COVID-19 samples took place in the United States, Italy and Spain. The analysed material was cDNA or gDNA that came from T cells, B-cell-depleted T cells, or PBMCs.

In the original processing: By means of reference gene primer amplification, nucleated cell counts were estimated. Here immunoSEQ multiplex PCR was the method, and the copy in TCRdb shows in-frame clones only, minus some. The V and J calls and the clone size are those of that table, but D and trimming were determined from the DNA. The sample has over 70,000 clones, around 79% seen once. The sequence was obtained from a woman over 75 with acute or convalescent COVID-19. Sequences were obtained from peripheral blood. This chain joins TRBV7-9 and TRBJ2-7; a weak D match, TRBD1 (6 bases). The CDR3 nucleotides are TGTGCCAGCATTAACAGGGCAGGGGACGAGCAGTACTTC. Translating gives CASINRAGDEQYF.